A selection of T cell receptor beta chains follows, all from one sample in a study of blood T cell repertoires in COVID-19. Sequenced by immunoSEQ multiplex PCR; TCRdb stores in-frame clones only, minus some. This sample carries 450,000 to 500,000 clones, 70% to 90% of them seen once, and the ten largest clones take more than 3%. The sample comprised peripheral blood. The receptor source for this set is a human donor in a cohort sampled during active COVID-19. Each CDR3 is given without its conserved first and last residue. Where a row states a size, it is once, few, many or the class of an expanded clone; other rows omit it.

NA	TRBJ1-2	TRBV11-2	ASSLGGTDGYT
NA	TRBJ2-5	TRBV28	ASSLAAGKTQY
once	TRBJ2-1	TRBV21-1	ASIMGTSVNGEQF
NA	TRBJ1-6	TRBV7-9	ASSRGQEDSPLH
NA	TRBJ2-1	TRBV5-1	ASRLPSGSYNEQF
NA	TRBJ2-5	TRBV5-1	ASSSGLGGETQY
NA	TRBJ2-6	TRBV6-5	ASSYGGAGANVLT
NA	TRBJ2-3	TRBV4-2	ASSQDGLADARADTQY
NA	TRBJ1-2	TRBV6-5	ATRTGTLYGYT
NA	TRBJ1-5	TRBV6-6	ASSPPGQGPRPPQH
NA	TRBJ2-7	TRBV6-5	ASSYRGSSYEQY
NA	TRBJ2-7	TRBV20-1	SALRTREQY
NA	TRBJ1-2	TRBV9	ASSVVSYGYT
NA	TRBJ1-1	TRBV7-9	ASSLAGQPNTEAF
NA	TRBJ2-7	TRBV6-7	ASTLRQGCYEQY
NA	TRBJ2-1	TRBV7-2	ASRKAGGPNEQF
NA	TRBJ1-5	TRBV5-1	ASSLGEAGNQPQH
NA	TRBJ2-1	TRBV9	ASSVDPLAGVYNEQF
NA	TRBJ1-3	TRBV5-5	ASGTPGSGNTIY
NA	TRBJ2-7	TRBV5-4	ASSPPAGGLSGEQY
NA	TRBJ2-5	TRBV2	ASRGGSQETQY
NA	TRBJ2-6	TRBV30	AWKAGKLSGANVLT
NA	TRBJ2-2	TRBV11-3	ASSLTGTGVAGELF
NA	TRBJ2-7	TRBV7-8	ASSGRDRGPLEQY
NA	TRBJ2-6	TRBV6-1	ASSDIGGAGANVLT
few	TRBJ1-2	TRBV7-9	ASSLDYTLDGYT
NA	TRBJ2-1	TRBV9	ASSVGPHQF
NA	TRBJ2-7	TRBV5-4	ASSSQRGRGEQY
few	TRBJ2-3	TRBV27	ASSLQQGAGGVTQY
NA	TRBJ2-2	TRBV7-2	ASSSQLASGNTGELF
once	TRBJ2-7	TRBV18	ASSPSSGSSYEQY
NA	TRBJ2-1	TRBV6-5	ASSYYSRAKSNEQF
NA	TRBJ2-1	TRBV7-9	ASSLVGTSAHNEQF
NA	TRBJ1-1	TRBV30	ALNKDLNTEAF
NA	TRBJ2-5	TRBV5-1	ASSPWEGQETQY
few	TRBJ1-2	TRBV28	ASSFGDRDSYGYT
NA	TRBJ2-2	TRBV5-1	ASSLISLNTGELF
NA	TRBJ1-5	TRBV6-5	ASSYGQTYQPQH
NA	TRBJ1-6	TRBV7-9	ASSFGQGGSPLH
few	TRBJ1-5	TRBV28	ASSLGVDQPQH
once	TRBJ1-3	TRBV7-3	ASSLHQAGTIY
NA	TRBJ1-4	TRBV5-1	ASSLGGGNEKLF
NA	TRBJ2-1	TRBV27	ASSLNFYNEQF
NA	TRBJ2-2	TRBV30	AWSATESPGELF
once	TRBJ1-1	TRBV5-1	ASSPRGQTDTEAF